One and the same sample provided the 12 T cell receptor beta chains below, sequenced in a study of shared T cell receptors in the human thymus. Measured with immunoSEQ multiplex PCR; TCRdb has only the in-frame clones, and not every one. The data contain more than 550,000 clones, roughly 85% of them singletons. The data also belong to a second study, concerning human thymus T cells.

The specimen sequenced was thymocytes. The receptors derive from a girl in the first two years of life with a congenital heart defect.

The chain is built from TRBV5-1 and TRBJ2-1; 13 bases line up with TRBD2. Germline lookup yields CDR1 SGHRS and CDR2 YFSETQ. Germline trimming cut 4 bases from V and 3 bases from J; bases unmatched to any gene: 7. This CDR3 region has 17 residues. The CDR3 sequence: CASSQGTSGAFYNEQFF. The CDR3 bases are TGCGCCAGCAGCCAAGGGACTAGCGGGGCTTTCTACAATGAGCAGTTCTTC.

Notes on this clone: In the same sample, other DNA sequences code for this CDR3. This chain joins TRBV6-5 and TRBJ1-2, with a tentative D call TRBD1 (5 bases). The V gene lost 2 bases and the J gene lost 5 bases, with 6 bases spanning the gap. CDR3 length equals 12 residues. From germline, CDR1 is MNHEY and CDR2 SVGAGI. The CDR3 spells CASSYGGYGYTF. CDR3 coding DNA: TGTGCCAGCAGTTACGGGGGGTATGGCTACACCTTC.

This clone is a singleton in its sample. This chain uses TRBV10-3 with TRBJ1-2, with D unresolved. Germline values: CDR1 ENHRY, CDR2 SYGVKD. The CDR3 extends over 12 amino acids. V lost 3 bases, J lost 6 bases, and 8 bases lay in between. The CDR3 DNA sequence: TGTGCCATCAGTGATGGCGGGAATGGCTACACCTTC. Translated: CAISDGGNGYTF.

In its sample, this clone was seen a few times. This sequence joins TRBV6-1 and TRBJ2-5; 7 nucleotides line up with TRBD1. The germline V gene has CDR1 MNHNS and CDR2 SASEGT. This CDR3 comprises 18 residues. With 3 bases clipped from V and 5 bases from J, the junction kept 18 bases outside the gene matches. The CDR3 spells CASSDGSGNRGLKETQYF. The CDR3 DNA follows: TGTGCCAGCAGTGATGGCTCCGGGAACAGGGGATTAAAGGAGACCCAGTACTTC.

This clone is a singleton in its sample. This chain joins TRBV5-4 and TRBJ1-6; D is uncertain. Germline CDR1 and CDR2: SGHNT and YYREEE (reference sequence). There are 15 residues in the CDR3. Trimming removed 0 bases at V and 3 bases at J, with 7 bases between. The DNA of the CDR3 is TGTGCCAGCAGCTTGGGGGCCAACTATAATTCACCCCTCCACTTT. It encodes CASSLGANYNSPLHF.

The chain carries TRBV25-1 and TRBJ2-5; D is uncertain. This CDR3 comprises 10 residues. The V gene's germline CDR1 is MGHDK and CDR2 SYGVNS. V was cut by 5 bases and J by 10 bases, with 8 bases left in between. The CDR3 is CASSSINQYF. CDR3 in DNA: TGTGCCAGCAGTTCTATAAACCAGTACTTC.

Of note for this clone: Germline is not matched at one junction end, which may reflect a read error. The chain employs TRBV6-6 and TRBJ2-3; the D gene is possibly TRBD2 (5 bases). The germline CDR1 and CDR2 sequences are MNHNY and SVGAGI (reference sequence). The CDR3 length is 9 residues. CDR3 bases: TGTGCCAGCAGTTACCTGAGGGATTTT. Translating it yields CASSYLRDF.

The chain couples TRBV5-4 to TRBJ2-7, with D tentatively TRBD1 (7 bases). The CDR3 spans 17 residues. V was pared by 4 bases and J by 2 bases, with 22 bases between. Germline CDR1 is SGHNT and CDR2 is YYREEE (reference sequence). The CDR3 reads CASSRGFRGTQTYEQYF. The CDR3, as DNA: TGTGCCAGCAGCCGGGGGTTCAGGGGGACCCAAACCTACGAGCAGTACTTC.

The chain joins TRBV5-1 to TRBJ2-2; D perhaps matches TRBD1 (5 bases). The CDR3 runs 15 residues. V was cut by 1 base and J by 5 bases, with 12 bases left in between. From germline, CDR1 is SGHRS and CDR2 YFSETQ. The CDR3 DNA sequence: TGCGCCAGCAGCTTGTGGGGCGTCGAGACCGGGGAGCTGTTTTTT. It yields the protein CASSLWGVETGELFF.

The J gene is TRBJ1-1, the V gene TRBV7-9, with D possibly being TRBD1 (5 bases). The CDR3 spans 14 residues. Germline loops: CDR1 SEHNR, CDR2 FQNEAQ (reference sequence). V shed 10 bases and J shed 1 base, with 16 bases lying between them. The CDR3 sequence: CAMAGGGANTEAFF. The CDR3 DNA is TGTGCCATGGCGGGTGGAGGGGCGAACACTGAAGCTTTCTTT.

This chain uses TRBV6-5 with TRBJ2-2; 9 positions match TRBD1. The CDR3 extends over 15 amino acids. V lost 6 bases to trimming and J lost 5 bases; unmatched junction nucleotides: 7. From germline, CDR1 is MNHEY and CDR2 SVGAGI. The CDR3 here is CASSPGTGPTGELFF. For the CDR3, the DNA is TGTGCCAGCAGCCCCGGGACAGGGCCTACCGGGGAGCTGTTTTTT.

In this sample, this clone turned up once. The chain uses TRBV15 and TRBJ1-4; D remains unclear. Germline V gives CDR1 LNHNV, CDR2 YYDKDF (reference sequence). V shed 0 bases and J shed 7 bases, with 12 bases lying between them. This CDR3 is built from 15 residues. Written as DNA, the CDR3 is TGTGCCACCAGCAGAGATCAGGCTTTGGGTGAAAAACTGTTTTTT. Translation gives CATSRDQALGEKLFF.